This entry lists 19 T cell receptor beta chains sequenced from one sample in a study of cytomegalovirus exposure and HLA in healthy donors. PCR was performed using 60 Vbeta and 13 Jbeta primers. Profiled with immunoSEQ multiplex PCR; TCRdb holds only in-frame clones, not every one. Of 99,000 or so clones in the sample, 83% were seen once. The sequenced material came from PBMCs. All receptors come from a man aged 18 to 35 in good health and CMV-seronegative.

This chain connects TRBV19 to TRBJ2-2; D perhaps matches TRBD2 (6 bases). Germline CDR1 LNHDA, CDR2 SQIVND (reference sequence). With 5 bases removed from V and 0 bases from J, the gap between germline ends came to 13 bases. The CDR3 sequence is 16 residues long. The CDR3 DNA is TGTGCCAGTAGTCTACTAGCTGCTGCGAACACCGGGGAGCTGTTTTTT. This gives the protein CASSLLAAANTGELFF.

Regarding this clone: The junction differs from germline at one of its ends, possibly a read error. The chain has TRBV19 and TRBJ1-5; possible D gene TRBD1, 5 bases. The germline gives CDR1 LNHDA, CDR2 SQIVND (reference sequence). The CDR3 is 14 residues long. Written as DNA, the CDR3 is TGTGCCAGTAGTGTAGATTCAGGGTATCAGCCCCAGCATTTT. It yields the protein CASSVDSGYQPQHF.

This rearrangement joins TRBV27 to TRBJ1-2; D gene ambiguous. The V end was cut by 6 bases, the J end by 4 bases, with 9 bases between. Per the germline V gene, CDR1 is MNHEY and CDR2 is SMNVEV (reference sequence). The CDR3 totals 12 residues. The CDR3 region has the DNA TGTGCCAGCAGCCCGAACGGCTATGGCTACACCTTC. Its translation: CASSPNGYGYTF.

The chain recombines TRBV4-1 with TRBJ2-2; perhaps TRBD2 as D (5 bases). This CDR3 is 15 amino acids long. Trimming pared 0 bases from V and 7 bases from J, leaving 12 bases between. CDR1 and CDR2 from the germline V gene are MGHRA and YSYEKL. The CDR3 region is CASSQDRDLGGELFF. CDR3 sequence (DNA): TGCGCCAGCAGCCAAGATCGGGATCTGGGCGGGGAGCTGTTTTTT.

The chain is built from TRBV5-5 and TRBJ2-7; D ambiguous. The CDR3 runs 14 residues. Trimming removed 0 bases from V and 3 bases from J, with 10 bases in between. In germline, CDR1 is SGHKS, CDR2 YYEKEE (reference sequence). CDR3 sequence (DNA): TGTGCCAGCAGCTTGGTGATGGGCAGCTACGAGCAGTACTTC. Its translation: CASSLVMGSYEQYF.

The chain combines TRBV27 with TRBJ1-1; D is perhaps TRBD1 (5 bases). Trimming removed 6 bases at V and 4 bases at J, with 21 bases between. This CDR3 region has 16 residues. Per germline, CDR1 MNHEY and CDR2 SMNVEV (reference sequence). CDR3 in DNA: TGTGCCAGCAGCTTACTTGTCGTAGGGGTAGCCACTGAAGCTTTCTTT. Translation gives CASSLLVVGVATEAFF.

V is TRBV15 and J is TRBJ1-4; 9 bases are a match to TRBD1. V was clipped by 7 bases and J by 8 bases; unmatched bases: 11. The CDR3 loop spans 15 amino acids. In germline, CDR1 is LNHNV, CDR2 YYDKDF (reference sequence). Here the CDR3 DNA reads TGTGCCACCACGGCTACAGGGGGCGGTAACGAAAAACTGTTTTTT. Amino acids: CATTATGGGNEKLFF.

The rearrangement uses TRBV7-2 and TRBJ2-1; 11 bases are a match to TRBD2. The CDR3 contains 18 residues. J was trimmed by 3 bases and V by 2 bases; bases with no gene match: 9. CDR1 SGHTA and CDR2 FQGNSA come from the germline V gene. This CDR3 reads CASSLKGILAGDYNEQFF. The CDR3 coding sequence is TGTGCCAGCAGCTTAAAGGGGATACTAGCGGGAGACTACAATGAGCAGTTCTTC.

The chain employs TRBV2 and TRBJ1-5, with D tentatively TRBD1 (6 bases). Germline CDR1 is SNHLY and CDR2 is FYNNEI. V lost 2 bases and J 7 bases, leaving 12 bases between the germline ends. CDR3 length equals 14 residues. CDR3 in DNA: TGTGCCAGCAGTGAATGGACTAGGGGGCAGCCCCAGCATTTT. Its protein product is CASSEWTRGQPQHF.

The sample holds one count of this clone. The CDR3 nucleotides read TGTGCCAGCAGCGTAGCTTCAGGGAACACTGAAGCTTTCTTT. Its protein is CASSVASGNTEAFF. The V and J genes are TRBV9 and TRBJ1-1; D not resolved. This CDR3 comprises 14 residues. Trimming removed 0 bases from V and 1 base from J, with 7 bases in between. Germline values: CDR1 SGDLS, CDR2 YYNGEE.

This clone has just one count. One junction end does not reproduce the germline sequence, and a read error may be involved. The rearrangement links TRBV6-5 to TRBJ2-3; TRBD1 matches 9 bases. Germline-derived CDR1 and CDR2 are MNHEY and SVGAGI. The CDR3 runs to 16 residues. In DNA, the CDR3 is TGTGCCAGCAGTTACTCCGGACAGGGGTACATAGATGCGCAGTATTTT. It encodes CASSYSGQGYIDAQYF.

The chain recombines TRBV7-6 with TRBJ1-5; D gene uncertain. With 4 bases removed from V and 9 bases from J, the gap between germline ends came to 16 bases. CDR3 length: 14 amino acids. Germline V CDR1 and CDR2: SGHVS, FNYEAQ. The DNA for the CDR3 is TGTGCCAGCAGCTCCGGATCCGGTGGGCCGCCCCAGCATTTT. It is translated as CASSSGSGGPPQHF.

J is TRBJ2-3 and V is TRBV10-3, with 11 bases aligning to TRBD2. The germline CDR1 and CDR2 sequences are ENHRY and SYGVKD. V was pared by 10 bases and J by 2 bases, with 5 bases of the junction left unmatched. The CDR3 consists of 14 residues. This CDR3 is CATKLAGVTDTQYF. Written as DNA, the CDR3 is TGTGCCACCAAACTAGCGGGAGTCACAGATACGCAGTATTTT.

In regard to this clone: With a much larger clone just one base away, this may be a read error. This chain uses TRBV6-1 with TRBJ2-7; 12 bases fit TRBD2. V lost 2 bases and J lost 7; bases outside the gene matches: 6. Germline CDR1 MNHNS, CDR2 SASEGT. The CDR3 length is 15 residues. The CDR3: CASSELAGGYNEQYF. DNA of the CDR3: TGTGCCAGCAGTGAACTAGCGGGAGGGTACAATGAGCAGTACTTC.

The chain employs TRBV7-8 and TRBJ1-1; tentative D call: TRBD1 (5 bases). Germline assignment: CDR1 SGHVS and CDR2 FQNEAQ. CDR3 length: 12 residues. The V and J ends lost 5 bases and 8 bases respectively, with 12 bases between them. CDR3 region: CASSAGQPEAFF. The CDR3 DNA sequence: TGTGCCAGCAGCGCCGGACAACCCGAAGCTTTCTTT.

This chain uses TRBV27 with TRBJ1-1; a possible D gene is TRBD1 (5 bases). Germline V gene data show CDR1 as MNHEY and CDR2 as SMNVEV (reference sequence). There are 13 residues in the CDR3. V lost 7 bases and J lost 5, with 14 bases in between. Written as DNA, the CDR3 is TGTGCCAGCACTAAGGGTGGGGGGACTGAAGCTTTCTTT. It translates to CASTKGGGTEAFF.

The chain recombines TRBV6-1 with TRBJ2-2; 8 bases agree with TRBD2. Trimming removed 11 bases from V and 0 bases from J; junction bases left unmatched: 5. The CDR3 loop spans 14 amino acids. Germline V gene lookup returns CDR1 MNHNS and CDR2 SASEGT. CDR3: CAGRLATNTGELFF. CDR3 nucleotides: TGTGCCGGGAGACTAGCGACGAACACCGGGGAGCTGTTTTTT.

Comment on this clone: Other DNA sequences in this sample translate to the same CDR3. The CDR3 loop reads CASSVVTGNTEAFF. Here the CDR3 DNA reads TGTGCCAGCAGCGTTGTGACAGGGAACACTGAAGCTTTCTTT. This chain connects TRBV9 to TRBJ1-1; D may be TRBD1 (6 bases). The V gene's germline CDR1 is SGDLS and CDR2 YYNGEE. This CDR3 is 14 amino acids long. Trimming cost V 2 bases and J 1 base, with 9 bases left between them.

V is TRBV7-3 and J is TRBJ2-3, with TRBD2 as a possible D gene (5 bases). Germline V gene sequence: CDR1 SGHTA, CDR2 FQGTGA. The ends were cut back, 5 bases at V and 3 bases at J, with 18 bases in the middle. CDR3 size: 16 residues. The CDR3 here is CASSLPGSSLTDTQYF. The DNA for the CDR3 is TGTGCCAGCAGCCTCCCGGGGTCCTCACTTACAGATACGCAGTATTTT.